This T cell receptor (beta chain) was recovered during a study of tumor-infiltrating lymphocytes in primary liver carcinoma. Whole-study context: Ranging in age from 30 to 69 years, the patients were men and women. Staging of the tumors gave T1-T3 N0M0, with widths of roughly 4.2 to 11 cm. Study results and caveats: Tumor-adjacent and tumor-blood pairs shared less of their repertoires than tumor region pairs shared.

Scientists recovered RNA and DNA together from about 21-30 mg of unsorted bulk tissue. In every tumor sample, viable tumor cells made up over 80%. TCR beta cDNA was reverse-transcribed from 500 to 550 ng of total RNA. The reaction used a constant-region primer and ProtoScript II reverse transcriptase. Construction of TCR beta libraries relied on three successive nested multiplex PCR rounds employing slightly modified ARM-PCR. TRBV1-TRBV30 forward primers paired with a C-beta reverse primer were used in the first two PCR rounds, which ran approximately 10 cycles each. TCRdb processed the multiplex PCR reads anew with MiXCR; each CDR3 protein has one entry. The sample shows approximately 190,000 distinct CDR3 sequences, around four fifths of them seen only once. Germline-derived CDR1 and CDR2 are SGHKS and YYEKEE (reference sequence). The CDR3 consists of 13 residues. As regards this clonotype: Its antigen is currently unknown. Germline and junction disagree at one end, which may indicate a read error.

The TCR originated in a man aged 35 to 55 with primary liver carcinoma and hepatitis B virus infection. Specimen: tumor tissue from primary liver carcinoma. The genes are TRBV5-5 and TRBJ2-7; D is possibly TRBD1 or TRBD2 (5 bases each). In DNA, the CDR3 is TGTTCCAGCAACCGGGGACGGAGCTACGAGCAGAACTTC. Its translation: CSSNRGRSYEQNF.